This TCR beta chain emerged from a study of blood T cell repertoires in COVID-19. Study-wide context: The study drew acute and convalescent COVID-19 samples from the United States, Italy and Spain. In each case, the material was cDNA or gDNA derived from T cells, B-cell-depleted T cells, or PBMCs.

As originally analysed: Estimation of nucleated cell counts was performed using reference gene primer amplification. Profiling relied on immunoSEQ multiplex PCR, and the TCRdb table lists in-frame clones only, not all of them. The V and J calls and clone size were taken over from that table, and D and trimming were inferred from the DNA. The sample includes 55,000 to 80,000 clones, around four fifths of them seen just once. From germline, CDR1 is SGHAT and CDR2 FQNNGV. Germline trimming cut 5 bases from V and 5 bases from J; bases unmatched to any gene: 9. The CDR3 has 15 residues. The sequenced sample was peripheral blood. The source of this sequence is a man aged 50-59 years with active COVID-19. The chain couples TRBV11-2 to TRBJ2-1; TRBD2 agrees at 7 bases. The CDR3 is CASSRSTGTNNEQFF. Written as DNA, the CDR3 is TGTGCCAGCAGCAGAAGCACCGGGACTAACAATGAGCAGTTCTTC.